This T cell receptor beta chain was retrieved from a study of chronic HIV infection and antiretroviral therapy (dated by TCRdb to between 2015 and 2017). This clonotype appeared a single time. It lacks a known antigen. Base qualities are not at hand, and no much larger clone is one base apart. Library preparation was by 5' RACE. Instrument used: Illumina MiSeq. TCRdb redid the processing of the public reads, applying fastp at Q25 and MiXCR, and retained in-frame beta chains. One record per CDR3 amino acid sequence lists the most common genes and DNA. The sample includes 45,000 to 60,000 distinct CDR3 sequences, with about a fifth observed a single time. Over 2.5% of the sample belongs to the ten largest clones. This TCR derives from an adult who had HIV and had not received antiretroviral therapy, or was an uninfected healthy control (not recorded which). The sequencing input was peripheral blood.

The nucleotide sequence reads as follows: TGCGCCAGCAGCCAAGCCCCCCGTGGGGGGAGTGACTACAATGAGCAGTTCTTC. Its coded protein is CASSQAPRGGSDYNEQFF. The chain is assembled from TRBV4-1 and TRBJ2-1; possibly the D gene is TRBD2, per 6 matching bases. The CDR3 starts with the cysteine, ends with the phenylalanine, and has 18 residues. The only DNA kept is the CDR3, 54 bases in frame from the first base. CDR1 and CDR2 are drawn from the germline V gene: MGHRA, YSYEKL. The germline ends are 19 bases apart after V is trimmed by 1 base and J by 3 bases.